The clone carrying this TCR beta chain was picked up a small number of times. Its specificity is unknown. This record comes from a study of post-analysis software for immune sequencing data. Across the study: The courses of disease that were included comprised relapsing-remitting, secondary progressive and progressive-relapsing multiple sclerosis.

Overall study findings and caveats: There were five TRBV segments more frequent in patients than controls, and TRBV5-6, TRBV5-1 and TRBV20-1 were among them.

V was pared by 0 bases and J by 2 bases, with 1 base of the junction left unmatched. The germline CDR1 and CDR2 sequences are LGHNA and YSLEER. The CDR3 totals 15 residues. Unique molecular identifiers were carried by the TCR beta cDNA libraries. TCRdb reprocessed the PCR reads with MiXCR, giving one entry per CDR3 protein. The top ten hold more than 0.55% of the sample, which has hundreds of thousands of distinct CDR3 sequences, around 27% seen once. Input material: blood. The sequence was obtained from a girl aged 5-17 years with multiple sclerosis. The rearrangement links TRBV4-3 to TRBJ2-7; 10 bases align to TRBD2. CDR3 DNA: TGCGCCAGCAGCCAAGATAGCGGGGGGCCCTACGAGCAGTACTTC. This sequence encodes CASSQDSGGPYEQYF.